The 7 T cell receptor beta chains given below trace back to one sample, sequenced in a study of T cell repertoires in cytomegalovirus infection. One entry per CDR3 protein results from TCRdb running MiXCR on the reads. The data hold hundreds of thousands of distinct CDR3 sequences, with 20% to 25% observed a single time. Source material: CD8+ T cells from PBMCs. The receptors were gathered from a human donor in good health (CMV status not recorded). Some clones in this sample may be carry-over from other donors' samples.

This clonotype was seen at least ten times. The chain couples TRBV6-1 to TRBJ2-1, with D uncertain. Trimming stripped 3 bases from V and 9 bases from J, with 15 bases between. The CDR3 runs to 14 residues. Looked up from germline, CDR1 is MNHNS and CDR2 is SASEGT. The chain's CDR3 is CASSDTRKGSEQFF. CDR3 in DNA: TGTGCCAGCAGTGATACCCGGAAGGGAAGTGAGCAGTTCTTC.

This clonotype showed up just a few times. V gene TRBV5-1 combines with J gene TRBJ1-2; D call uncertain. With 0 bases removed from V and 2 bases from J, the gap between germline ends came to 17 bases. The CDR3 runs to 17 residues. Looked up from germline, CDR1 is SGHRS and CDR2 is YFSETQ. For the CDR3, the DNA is TGCGCCAGCAGCTTGGTCCCGCTTAAGACACAGAACTATGGCTACACCTTC. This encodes CASSLVPLKTQNYGYTF.

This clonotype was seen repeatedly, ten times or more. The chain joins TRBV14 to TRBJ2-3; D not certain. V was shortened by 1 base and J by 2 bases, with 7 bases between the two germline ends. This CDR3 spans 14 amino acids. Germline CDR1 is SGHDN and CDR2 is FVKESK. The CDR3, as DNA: TGTGCCAGCAGCCAAGTCAGGCTCACAGATACGCAGTATTTT. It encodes CASSQVRLTDTQYF.

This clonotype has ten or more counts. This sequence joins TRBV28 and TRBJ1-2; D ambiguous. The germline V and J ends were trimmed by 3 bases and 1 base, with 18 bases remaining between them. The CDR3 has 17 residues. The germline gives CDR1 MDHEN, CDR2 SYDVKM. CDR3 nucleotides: TGTGCCAGCAGTTTCGACTCTGTTGTTGGCTTTAACTATGGCTACACCTTC. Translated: CASSFDSVVGFNYGYTF.

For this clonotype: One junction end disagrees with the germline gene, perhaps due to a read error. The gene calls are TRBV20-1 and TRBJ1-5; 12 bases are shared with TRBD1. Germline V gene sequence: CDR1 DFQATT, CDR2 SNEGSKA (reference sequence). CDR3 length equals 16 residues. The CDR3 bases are TGCAGTGCTTGGGACAGGGGGCCAAGTAGCAATCAGCACCAGCATTTT. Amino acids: CSAWDRGPSSNQHQHF.

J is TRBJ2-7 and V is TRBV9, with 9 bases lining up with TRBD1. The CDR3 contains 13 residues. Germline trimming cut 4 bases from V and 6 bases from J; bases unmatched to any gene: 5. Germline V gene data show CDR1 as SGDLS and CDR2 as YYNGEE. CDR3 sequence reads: CASSMGQGGEQYV. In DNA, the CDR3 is TGTGCCAGCAGCATGGGACAGGGTGGCGAGCAGTACGTC.

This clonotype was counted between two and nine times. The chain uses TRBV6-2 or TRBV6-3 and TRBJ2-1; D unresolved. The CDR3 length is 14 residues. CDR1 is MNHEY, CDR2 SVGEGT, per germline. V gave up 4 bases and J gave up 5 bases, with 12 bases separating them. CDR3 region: CASSSRVEDNEQFF. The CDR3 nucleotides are TGTGCCAGCAGTTCCCGGGTAGAGGACAATGAGCAGTTCTTC.